Presented here are 3 T cell receptor beta chains from one specimen sequenced in a study of shared clonotypes between healthy human individuals. Method: immunoSEQ multiplex PCR; TCRdb's copy keeps in-frame clones and lacks some. The sample records over 1.5 million clones, 95% to 99% being singletons. Sequencing was done on a sample of naive CD4+ T cells sorted from blood. Documented subset: CD45RA+ positively selected. These receptors were collected from a man in his thirties or forties in good health.

The chain uses TRBV28 and TRBJ1-5; 8 bases line up with TRBD1. The germline V gene encodes CDR1 MDHEN and CDR2 SYDVKM. V shed 3 bases and J 3 bases; nucleotides not matched to a gene: 4. This CDR3 has 15 residues. As DNA, the CDR3 is TGTGCCAGCAGTTTGGGGACAGGCGCCAATCAGCCCCAGCATTTT. It translates to CASSLGTGANQPQHF.

J is TRBJ2-4 and V is TRBV6-1; possible D gene TRBD2, 6 bases. V was trimmed by 3 bases and J by 8 bases, leaving 17 bases between them. The germline V gene encodes CDR1 MNHNS and CDR2 SASEGT. This CDR3 has 15 amino acids. The CDR3 bases are TGTGCCAGCAGTGATGGGGGGACGCATTCAGACATTCAGTACTTC. Translated, it gives CASSDGGTHSDIQYF.

The sample holds one count of this clone. This rearrangement joins TRBV9 to TRBJ2-3, with D tentatively TRBD1 (6 bases). Trimming stripped 0 bases from V and 6 bases from J, with 14 bases between. Germline CDR1 and CDR2: SGDLS and YYNGEE. This CDR3 spans 15 amino acids. CDR3 loop: CASSVAGAVWDTQYF. The CDR3 coding sequence is TGTGCCAGCAGCGTAGCAGGGGCCGTTTGGGATACGCAGTATTTT.